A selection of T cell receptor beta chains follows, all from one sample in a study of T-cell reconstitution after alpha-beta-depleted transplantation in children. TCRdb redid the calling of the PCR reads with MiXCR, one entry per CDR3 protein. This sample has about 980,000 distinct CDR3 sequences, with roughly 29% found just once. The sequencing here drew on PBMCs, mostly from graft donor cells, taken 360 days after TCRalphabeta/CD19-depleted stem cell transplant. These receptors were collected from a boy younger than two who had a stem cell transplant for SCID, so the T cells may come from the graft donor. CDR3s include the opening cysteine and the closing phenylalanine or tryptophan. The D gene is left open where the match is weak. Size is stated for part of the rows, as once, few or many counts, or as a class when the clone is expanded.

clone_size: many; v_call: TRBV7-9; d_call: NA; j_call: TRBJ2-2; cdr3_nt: TGTGCCAGCAGCCCCCCTCGGCCCGGGGTCACCGGGGAGCTGTTTTTT; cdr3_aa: CASSPPRPGVTGELFF
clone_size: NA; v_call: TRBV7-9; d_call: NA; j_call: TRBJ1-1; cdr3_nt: TGTGCCAGCAGCCTCGGGACGATTGAAGCTTTCTTT; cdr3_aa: CASSLGTIEAFF
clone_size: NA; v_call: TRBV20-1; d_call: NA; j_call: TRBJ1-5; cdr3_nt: TGCAGTGCCCCTGGGAGGGGTGGCAATCAGCCCCAGCATTTT; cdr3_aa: CSAPGRGGNQPQHF
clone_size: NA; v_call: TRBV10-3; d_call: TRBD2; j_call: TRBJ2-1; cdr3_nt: TGTGCCATCAGTGAGGGGACTAGCAGCCTTTACAATGAGCAGTTCTTC; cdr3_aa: CAISEGTSSLYNEQFF
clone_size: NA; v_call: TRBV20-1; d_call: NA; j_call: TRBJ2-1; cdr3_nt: TGCAGTGCTCCCGGTCGCGGACAGCCCGGTTACAATGAGCAGTTCTTC; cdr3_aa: CSAPGRGQPGYNEQFF
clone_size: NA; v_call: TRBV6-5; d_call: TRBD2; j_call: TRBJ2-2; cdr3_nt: TGTGCCAGCAGTTACCGTTTCTCGGGGGGGCCGCACACCGGGGAGCTGTTTTTT; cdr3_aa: CASSYRFSGGPHTGELFF
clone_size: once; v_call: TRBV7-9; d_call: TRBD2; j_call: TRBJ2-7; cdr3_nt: TGTGCCAGCAGCTTAGCCCAACTAGCGCGACCCTACGAGCAGTACTTC; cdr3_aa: CASSLAQLARPYEQYF
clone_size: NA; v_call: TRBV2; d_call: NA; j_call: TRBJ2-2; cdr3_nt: TGTGCCAGCAGACGGGTACCGAACACCGGGGAGCTGTTTTTT; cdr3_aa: CASRRVPNTGELFF
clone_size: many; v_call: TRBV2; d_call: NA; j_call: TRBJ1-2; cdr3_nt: TGTGCCAGCAACCGAGACGGTCTCCTTGGCTACACCTTC; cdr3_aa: CASNRDGLLGYTF
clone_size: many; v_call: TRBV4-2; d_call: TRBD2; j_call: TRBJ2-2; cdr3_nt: TGTGCCAGCAGCCCCCGGGGACTAGGGAACACCGGGGAGCTGTTTTTT; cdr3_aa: CASSPRGLGNTGELFF
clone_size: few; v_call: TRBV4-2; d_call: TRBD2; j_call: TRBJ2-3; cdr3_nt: TGTGCCAGCAGCCAAGTCCTGGCGGGGGGGAGCACAGATACGCAGTATTTT; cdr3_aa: CASSQVLAGGSTDTQYF
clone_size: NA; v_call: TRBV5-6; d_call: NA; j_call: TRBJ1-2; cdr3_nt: TGTGCCAGCAGCTTTGAGACAGTTTATGGCTACACCTTC; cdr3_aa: CASSFETVYGYTF
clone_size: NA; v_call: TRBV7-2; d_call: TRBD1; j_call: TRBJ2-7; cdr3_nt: TGTGCCAGCAGCTTAAGGTGGACAGGGGGCCAGGAGCAGTACTTC; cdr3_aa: CASSLRWTGGQEQYF
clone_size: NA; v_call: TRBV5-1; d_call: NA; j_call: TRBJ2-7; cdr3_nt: TGCGCCAGCAGCTTTAGCGACGGACCATACGAGCAGTACTTC; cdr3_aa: CASSFSDGPYEQYF
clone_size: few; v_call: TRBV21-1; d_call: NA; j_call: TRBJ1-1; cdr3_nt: TGTGCCAGCAGCAAAGTGGGGACTCAGGGGTTGGGCACTGAAGCTTTCTTT; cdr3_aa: CASSKVGTQGLGTEAFF
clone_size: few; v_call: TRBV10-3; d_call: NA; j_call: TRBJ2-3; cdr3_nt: TGTGCCATCAGTGACACCGGTCCCACAGATACGCAGTATTTT; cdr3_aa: CAISDTGPTDTQYF
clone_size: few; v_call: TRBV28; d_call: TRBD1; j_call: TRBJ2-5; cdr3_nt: TGTGCCAGCAGTTTAGATCCGACAGGGACGGAGACCCAGTACTTC; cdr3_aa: CASSLDPTGTETQYF
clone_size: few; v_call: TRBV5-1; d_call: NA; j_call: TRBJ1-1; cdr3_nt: TGCGCCAGCAGACCCACTGCCAGGCAGGAAGCTTTCTTT; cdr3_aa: CASRPTARQEAFF
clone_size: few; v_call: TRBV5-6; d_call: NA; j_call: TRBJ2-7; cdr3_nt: TGTGCCAGCAGCTTGCGCCTGGGGGACTACGAGCAGTACTTC; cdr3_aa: CASSLRLGDYEQYF
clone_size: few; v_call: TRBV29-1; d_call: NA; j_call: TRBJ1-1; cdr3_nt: TGCAGCGTTGAAGATTGGCCAGGTAAGGGCCCTGAAGCTTTCTTT; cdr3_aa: CSVEDWPGKGPEAFF